Listed here are 27 T cell receptor beta chains from one sample, sequenced in a study of blood T cell repertoires in COVID-19. The method was immunoSEQ multiplex PCR; TCRdb's version includes in-frame clones alone and lacks a portion of them. The data contain just under 350,000 clones, under 95% of them singletons. The sequencing input was peripheral blood. The receptors here all came from a woman aged 18-29 years who had recovered from COVID-19.

The chain links TRBV4-1 to TRBJ1-2, with D maybe TRBD1 (6 bases). Germline lookup yields CDR1 MGHRA and CDR2 YSYEKL. The CDR3 has 15 residues. Trimming took 1 base from V and 3 from J, leaving 12 bases between them. The chain's CDR3 is CASSQGPQGDYGYTF. The CDR3 nucleotides are TGCGCCAGCAGCCAAGGGCCACAGGGAGACTATGGCTACACCTTC.

The chain carries TRBV6-5 and TRBJ1-6; TRBD1 matches 7 bases. Germline CDR1 is MNHEY and CDR2 is SVGAGI. Trimming took 2 bases from V and 8 from J; bases not matched to a gene: 3. This CDR3 region has 14 residues. The CDR3 here is CASSYRQGDSPLHF. The CDR3 region has the DNA TGTGCCAGCAGTTACAGACAGGGCGATTCACCCCTCCACTTT.

V and J are TRBV5-6 and TRBJ2-7; TRBD2 aligns across 9 bases. The CDR3 has 16 residues. Germline V lookup: CDR1 SGHDT, CDR2 YYEEEE. V lost 4 bases, J lost 7 bases, and 15 bases stayed unmatched. This CDR3 is CASSPPGSGRLGEQYV. Written as DNA, the CDR3 is TGTGCCAGCAGCCCTCCGGGGAGCGGGAGGTTGGGGGAGCAGTACGTC.

The chain has TRBV11-3 and TRBJ2-1; tentatively, D is TRBD2 (6 bases). Germline CDR1 is SGHNT and CDR2 is YENEEA. This CDR3 is built from 15 residues. Trimming pared 5 bases from V and 3 bases from J, leaving 14 bases between. This CDR3 is CASSPRTGDYNEQFF. In nucleotides, the CDR3 is TGTGCCAGCAGCCCAAGGACGGGGGACTACAATGAGCAGTTCTTC. Full variable domain (missing parts from reference TRBV11-3 and TRBJ2-1): EAGVVQSPRYKIIEKKQPVAFWCNPISGHNTLYWYLQNLGQGPELLIRYENEEAVDDSQLPKDRFSAERLKGVDSTLKIQPAELGDSAVYLCASSPRTGDYNEQFFGPGTRLTVL.

The V call is TRBV5-1, the J call TRBJ1-3; 7 bases fit TRBD1. This CDR3 spans 16 amino acids. V dropped 4 bases and J dropped 0; count of bases not matched to a gene: 7. In germline, CDR1 is SGHRS, CDR2 YFSETQ. The CDR3 protein is CASSPRTGPSGNTIYF. For the CDR3, the DNA is TGCGCCAGCAGCCCCCGGACAGGTCCCTCTGGAAACACCATATATTTT.

Regarding this clone: Other DNA sequences from this sample encode an identical CDR3 as well. This chain uses TRBV7-8 with TRBJ2-7; no clear D gene. Germline V gene data show CDR1 as SGHVS and CDR2 as FQNEAQ. The CDR3 sequence is 12 residues long. V lost 5 bases and J 0 bases, leaving 5 bases between the germline ends. CDR3 sequence: CASSPSSYEQYV. CDR3 DNA sequence: TGTGCCAGCAGCCCGAGCTCCTACGAGCAGTACGTC.

The chain carries TRBV19 and TRBJ1-1; D not resolved. V was pared by 6 bases and J by 0 bases, with 14 bases between. Germline-derived CDR1 and CDR2 are LNHDA and SQIVND (reference sequence). This CDR3 spans 15 amino acids. The CDR3 reads CASRVRESLNTEAFF. DNA of the CDR3: TGTGCCAGTAGGGTTCGTGAGAGTCTGAACACTGAAGCTTTCTTT.

This sequence joins TRBV12-3 or TRBV12-4 and TRBJ1-1; D is undetermined. The CDR3 length is 13 residues. The V and J ends lost 1 base and 10 bases respectively, with 13 bases between them. Here the CDR3 DNA reads TGTGCCAGCAGTTTAGGTGGAGGGAAACGAGCTTTCTTT. This gives the protein CASSLGGGKRAFF.

This chain joins TRBV5-5 and TRBJ2-5, with D unclear. V was clipped by 3 bases and J by 5 bases, with 8 bases between them. This CDR3 has 12 residues. From germline, CDR1 is SGHKS and CDR2 YYEKEE (reference sequence). CDR3 DNA sequence: TGTGCCAGCAGCTACAATCAGGAGACCCAGTACTTC. It translates to CASSYNQETQYF.

This chain uses TRBV11-2 with TRBJ2-7; unclear D gene. Germline V CDR1 and CDR2: SGHAT, FQNNGV. The V end was cut by 1 base, the J end by 0 bases, with 7 bases between. This CDR3 region has 14 residues. The CDR3 reads CASSLVIRSYEQYV. The CDR3 DNA reads as TGTGCCAGCAGCTTAGTAATTCGCTCCTACGAGCAGTACGTC.

The V gene is TRBV20-1, the J gene TRBJ2-5; no clear D. Deletions cut 5 bases from V and 2 bases from J, with 6 bases between. Germline V CDR1 and CDR2: DFQATT, SNEGSKA (reference sequence). The CDR3 runs to 11 residues. DNA for the CDR3: TGCAGTGCTGAAGCTCAAGAGACCCAGTACTTC. Its translation: CSAEAQETQYF.

The genes are TRBV5-1 and TRBJ1-2, with 11 bases identical to TRBD1. Germline assignment: CDR1 SGHRS and CDR2 YFSETQ. The CDR3 loop spans 15 amino acids. J gave up 3 bases and V 4 bases, and 5 bases lay outside the gene matches. CDR3 bases: TGCGCCAGCAGCCGGGGACAGGGGGTTTACTATGGCTACACCTTC. This translates into CASSRGQGVYYGYTF.

The chain couples TRBV6-1 to TRBJ2-7; the match to TRBD2 covers 8 bases. The CDR3 totals 16 residues. The J segment lost 2 bases and the V segment lost 1 base, leaving 7 bases of the junction unmatched. Germline V gene sequence: CDR1 MNHNS, CDR2 SASEGT. The DNA of the CDR3 is TGTGCCAGCAGTGAAGAGGCCGGGAGGGCCGCCTACGAGCAGTACGTC. It codes for CASSEEAGRAAYEQYV.

This chain joins TRBV4-3 and TRBJ1-1; unclear D gene. V lost 2 bases, J lost 6 bases, and 10 bases lay in between. Germline assignment: CDR1 LGHNA and CDR2 YSLEER. There are 13 residues in the CDR3. The CDR3 DNA follows: TGCGCCAGCAGCCAAACCGGTCGGGCTGAAGCTTTCTTT. Amino acid sequence: CASSQTGRAEAFF.

The chain recombines TRBV7-9 with TRBJ1-3, with 7 bases matching TRBD1. Germline CDR1 SEHNR, CDR2 FQNEAQ (reference sequence). The CDR3 length is 16 residues. The junction had 11 bases not matched to a gene; V was cut back by 1 base and J by 8 bases. CDR3 protein: CASSLVTGTAGHTIYF. CDR3 bases: TGTGCCAGCAGCTTAGTAACCGGGACAGCGGGCCACACCATATATTTT. Full variable domain (outside the CDR3, taken from reference TRBV7-9 and TRBJ1-3): DTGVSQNPRHKITKRGQNVTFRCDPISEHNRLYWYRQTLGQGPEFLTYFQNEAQLEKSRLLSDRFSAERPKGSFSTLEIQRTEQGDSAMYLCASSLVTGTAGHTIYFGEGSWLTVV.

This clone was counted only a few times. The V call is TRBV11-2, the J call TRBJ2-1, with D unclear. The ends were cut back, 4 bases at V and 2 bases at J, with 3 bases in the middle. The CDR3 totals 12 residues. Germline lookup yields CDR1 SGHAT and CDR2 FQNNGV. CDR3 protein: CASSSPYNEQFF. CDR3 coding DNA: TGTGCCAGCAGCTCTCCCTACAATGAGCAGTTCTTC.

This chain connects TRBV19 to TRBJ1-1, with no clear D. V lost 6 bases and J 1 base, leaving 12 bases between the germline ends. This CDR3 comprises 14 residues. CDR1 LNHDA and CDR2 SQIVND come from the germline V gene (reference sequence). CDR3 nucleotide sequence: TGTGCCAGTAGCATGAGACGGAGGAACACTGAAGCTTTCTTT. Its protein product is CASSMRRRNTEAFF.

The V gene is TRBV2, the J gene TRBJ2-3; no clear D gene. V lost 7 bases, J lost 0 bases, and 11 bases lay in between. Germline loops: CDR1 SNHLY, CDR2 FYNNEI. This CDR3 comprises 14 residues. This CDR3 is CASTLWHSTDTQYF. The CDR3, as DNA: TGTGCCAGCACTCTTTGGCATAGCACAGATACGCAGTATTTT.

The rearrangement uses TRBV9 and TRBJ2-7, with 7 bases fitting TRBD2. Germline V gene lookup returns CDR1 SGDLS and CDR2 YYNGEE. Germline trimming cut 6 bases from V and 3 bases from J; bases unmatched to any gene: 6. The CDR3 spans 13 residues. This CDR3 reads CASKASGSYEQYV. CDR3 DNA: TGTGCCAGCAAGGCTAGCGGAAGCTACGAGCAGTACGTC.

The J gene is TRBJ2-3, the V gene TRBV12-5; 9 bases line up with TRBD2. V shed 5 bases and J 0 bases; nucleotides not matched to a gene: 3. CDR3 length: 15 amino acids. The V gene's germline CDR1 is LGHNT and CDR2 FRNRAP. DNA for the CDR3: TGTGCTAGTGGTGCAGCGGGGGGCAGCACAGATACGCAGTATTTT. Translated: CASGAAGGSTDTQYF.

The V gene is TRBV5-8, the J gene TRBJ2-7; TRBD1 is a possible D gene (6 bases). The germline V gene has CDR1 SGHTS and CDR2 YDEGEE. V dropped 4 bases and J dropped 3 bases, with 11 bases sitting between them. The CDR3 has 13 amino acids. Written as DNA, the CDR3 is TGTGCCAGCAGCCTTTACAGGGACTACGAGCAGTACGTC. Its translation: CASSLYRDYEQYV.

The chain joins TRBV7-2 to TRBJ2-1; 9 bases agree with TRBD2. CDR3 length: 16 amino acids. The V and J ends lost 5 bases and 5 bases, in that order; junction bases with no gene match: 10. Germline assignment: CDR1 SGHTA and CDR2 FQGNSA. CDR3 bases: TGTGCCAGCAGCCCACGACTAGCGGTGATTGACAATGAGCAGTTCTTC. Amino acid sequence: CASSPRLAVIDNEQFF.

V and J are TRBV6-5 and TRBJ2-5; TRBD2 agrees at 11 bases. The CDR3 length is 15 residues. Germline-derived CDR1 and CDR2 are MNHEY and SVGAGI. V shed 6 bases and J 4 bases; nucleotides not matched to a gene: 7. The CDR3 DNA is TGTGCCAGCAGAGTACTAGCGGGAGATTTAGAGACCCAGTACTTC. This encodes CASRVLAGDLETQYF.

V and J are TRBV30 and TRBJ1-5; D gene unclear. Trimming shortened V by 0 bases and J by 7 bases, and 10 bases separated the two germline ends. The CDR3 consists of 13 residues. CDR1 GTSNPN and CDR2 SVGIG come from the germline V gene (reference sequence). CDR3 bases: TGTGCCTGGAGTGTACTCGGGAGCCAGCCCCAGCATTTT. It specifies CAWSVLGSQPQHF.

CDR3 DNA sequence: TGTGCCAGTAGCTCAGGGGATGGTCAGCCCCAGCATTTT. It specifies CASSSGDGQPQHF. This chain connects TRBV12-3 or TRBV12-4 to TRBJ1-5; possible D gene TRBD1, 6 bases. Trimming pared 9 bases from V and 6 bases from J, leaving 15 bases between. This CDR3 region has 13 residues.

The chain has TRBV2 and TRBJ1-1; 7 nucleotides agree with TRBD1. The germline CDR1 and CDR2 sequences are SNHLY and FYNNEI. The junction had 5 bases not matched to a gene; V was cut back by 6 bases and J by 7 bases. The length of the CDR3 is 12 residues. DNA of the CDR3: TGTGCCAGCAGGACCGACAGGGATGAAGCTTTCTTT. It translates to CASRTDRDEAFF.

The genes are TRBV12-5 and TRBJ2-1; maybe TRBD2 (5 bases). V dropped 0 bases and J dropped 7 bases, with 22 bases sitting between them. The CDR3 runs to 18 residues. CDR1 and CDR2 (germline): LGHNT, FRNRAP. The DNA for the CDR3 is TGTGCTAGTGGTTTGGTAATCATCCGGCGGGCCTCTACGAATGAGCAGTTCTTC. The encoded protein is CASGLVIIRRASTNEQFF.